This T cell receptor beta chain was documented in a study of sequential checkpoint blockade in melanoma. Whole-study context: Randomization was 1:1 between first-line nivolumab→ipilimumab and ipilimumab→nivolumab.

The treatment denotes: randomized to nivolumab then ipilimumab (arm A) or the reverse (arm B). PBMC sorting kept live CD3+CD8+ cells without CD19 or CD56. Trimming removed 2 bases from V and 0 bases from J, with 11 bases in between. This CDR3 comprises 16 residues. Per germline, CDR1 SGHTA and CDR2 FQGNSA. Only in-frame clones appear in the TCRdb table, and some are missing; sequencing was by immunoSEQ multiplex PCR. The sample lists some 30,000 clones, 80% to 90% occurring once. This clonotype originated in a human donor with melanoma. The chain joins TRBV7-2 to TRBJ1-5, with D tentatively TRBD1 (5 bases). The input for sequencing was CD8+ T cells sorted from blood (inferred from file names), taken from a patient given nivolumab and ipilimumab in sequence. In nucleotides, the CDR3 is TGTGCCAGCAGCTTATGGGGCGACGGTAGCAATCAGCCCCAGCATTTT. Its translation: CASSLWGDGSNQPQHF. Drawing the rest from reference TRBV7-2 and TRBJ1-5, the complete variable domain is GAGVSQSPSNKVTEKGKDVELRCDPISGHTALYWYRQSLGQGLEFLIYFQGNSAPDKSGLPSDRFSAERTGGSVSTLTIQRTQQEDSAVYLCASSLWGDGSNQPQHFGDGTRLSIL.